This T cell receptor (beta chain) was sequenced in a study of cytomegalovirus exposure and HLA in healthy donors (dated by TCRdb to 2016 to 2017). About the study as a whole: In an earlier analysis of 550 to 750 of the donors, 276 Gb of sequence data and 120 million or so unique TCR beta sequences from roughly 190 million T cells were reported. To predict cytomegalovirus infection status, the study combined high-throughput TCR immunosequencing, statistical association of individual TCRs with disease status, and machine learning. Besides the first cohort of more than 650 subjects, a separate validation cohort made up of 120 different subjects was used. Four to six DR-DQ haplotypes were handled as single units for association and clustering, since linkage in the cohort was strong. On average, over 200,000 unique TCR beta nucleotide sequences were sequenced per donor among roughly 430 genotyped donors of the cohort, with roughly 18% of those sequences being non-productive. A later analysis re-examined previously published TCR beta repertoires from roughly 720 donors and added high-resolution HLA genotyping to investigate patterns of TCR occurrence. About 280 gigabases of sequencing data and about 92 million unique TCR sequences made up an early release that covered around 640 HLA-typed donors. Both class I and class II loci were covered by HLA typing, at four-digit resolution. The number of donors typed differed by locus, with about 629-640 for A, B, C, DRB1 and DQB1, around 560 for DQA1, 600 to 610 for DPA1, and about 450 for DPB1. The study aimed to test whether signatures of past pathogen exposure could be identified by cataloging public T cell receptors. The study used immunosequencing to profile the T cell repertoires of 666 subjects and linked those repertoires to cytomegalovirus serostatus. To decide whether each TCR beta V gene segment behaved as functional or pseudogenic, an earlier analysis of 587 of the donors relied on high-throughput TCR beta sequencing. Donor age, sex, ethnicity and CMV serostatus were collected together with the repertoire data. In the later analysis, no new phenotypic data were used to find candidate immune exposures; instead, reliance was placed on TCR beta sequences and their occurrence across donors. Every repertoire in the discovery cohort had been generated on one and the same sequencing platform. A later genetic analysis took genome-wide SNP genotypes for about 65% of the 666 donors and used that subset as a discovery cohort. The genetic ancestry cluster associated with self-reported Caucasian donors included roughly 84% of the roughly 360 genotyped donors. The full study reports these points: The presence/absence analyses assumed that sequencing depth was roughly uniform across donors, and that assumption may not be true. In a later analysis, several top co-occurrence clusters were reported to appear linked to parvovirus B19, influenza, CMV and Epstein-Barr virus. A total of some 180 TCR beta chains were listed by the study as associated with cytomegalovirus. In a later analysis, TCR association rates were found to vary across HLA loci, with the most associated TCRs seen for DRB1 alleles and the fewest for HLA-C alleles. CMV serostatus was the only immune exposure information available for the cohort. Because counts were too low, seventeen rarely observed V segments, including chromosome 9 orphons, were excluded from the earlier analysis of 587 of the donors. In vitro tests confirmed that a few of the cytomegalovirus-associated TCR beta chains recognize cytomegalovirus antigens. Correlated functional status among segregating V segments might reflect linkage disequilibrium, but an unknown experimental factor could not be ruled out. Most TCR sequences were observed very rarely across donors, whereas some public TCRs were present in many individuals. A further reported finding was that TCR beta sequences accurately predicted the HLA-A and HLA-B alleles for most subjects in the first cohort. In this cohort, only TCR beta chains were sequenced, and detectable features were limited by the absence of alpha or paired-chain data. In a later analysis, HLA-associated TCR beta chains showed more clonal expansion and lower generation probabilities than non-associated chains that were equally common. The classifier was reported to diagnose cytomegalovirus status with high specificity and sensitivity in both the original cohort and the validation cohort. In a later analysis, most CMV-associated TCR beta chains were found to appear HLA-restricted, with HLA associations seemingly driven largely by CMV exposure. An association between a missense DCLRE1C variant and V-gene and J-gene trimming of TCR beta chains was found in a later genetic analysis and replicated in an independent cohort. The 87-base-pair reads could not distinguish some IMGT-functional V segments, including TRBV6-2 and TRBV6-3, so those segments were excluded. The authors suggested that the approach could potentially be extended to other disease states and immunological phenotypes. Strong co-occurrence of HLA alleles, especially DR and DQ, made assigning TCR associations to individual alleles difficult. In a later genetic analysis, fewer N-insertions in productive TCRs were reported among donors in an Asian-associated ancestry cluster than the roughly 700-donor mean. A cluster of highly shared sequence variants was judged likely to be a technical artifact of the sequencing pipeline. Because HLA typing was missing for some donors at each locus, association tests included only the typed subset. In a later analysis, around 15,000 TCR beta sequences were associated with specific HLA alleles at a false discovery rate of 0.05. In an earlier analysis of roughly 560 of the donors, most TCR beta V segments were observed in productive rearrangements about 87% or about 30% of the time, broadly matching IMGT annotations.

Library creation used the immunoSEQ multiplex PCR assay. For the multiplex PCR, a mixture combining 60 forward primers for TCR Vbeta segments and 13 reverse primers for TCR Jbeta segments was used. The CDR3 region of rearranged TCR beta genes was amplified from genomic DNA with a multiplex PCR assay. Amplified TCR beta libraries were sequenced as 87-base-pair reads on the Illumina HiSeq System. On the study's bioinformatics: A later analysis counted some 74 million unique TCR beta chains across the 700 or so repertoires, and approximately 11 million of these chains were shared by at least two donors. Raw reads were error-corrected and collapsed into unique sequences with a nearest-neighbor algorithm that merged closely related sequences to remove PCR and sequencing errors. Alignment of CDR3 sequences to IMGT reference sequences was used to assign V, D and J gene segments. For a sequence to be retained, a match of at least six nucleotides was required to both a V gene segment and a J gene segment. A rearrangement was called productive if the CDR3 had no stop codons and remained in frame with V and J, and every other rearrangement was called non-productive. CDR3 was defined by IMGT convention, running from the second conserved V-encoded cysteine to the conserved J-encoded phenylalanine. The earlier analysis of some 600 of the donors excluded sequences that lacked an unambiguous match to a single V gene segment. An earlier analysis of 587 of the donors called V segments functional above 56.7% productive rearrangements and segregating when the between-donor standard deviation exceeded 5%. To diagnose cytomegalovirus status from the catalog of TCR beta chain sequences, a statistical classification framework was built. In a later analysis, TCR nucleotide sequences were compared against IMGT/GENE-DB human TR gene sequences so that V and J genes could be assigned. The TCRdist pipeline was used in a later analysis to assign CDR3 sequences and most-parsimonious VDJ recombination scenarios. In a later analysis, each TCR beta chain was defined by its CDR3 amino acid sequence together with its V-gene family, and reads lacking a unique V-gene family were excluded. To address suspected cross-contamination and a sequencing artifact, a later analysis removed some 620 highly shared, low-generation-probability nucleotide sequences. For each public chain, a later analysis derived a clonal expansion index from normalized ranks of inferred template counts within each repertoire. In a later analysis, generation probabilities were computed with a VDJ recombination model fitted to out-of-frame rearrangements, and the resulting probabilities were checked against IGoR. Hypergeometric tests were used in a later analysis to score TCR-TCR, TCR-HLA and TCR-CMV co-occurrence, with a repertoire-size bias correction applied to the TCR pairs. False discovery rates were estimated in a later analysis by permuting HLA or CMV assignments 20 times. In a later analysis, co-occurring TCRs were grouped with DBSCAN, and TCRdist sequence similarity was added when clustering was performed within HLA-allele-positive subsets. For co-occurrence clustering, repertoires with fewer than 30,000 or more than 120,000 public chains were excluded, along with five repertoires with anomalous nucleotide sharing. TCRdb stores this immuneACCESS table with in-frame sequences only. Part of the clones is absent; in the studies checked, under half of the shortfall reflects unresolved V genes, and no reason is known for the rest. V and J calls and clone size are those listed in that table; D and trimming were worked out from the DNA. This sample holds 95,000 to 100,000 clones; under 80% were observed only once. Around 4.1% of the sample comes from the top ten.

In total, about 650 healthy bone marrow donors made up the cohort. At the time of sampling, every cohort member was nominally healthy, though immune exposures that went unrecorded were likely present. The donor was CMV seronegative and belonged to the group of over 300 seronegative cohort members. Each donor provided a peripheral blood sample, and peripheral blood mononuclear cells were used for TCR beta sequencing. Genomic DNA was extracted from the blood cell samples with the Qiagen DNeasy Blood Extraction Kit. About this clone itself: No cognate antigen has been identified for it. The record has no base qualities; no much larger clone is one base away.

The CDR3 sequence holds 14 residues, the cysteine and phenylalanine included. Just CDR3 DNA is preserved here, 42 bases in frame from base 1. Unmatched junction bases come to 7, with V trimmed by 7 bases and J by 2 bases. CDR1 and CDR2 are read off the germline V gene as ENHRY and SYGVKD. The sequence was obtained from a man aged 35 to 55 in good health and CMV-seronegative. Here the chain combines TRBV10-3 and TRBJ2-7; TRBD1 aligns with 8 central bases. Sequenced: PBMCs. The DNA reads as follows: TGTGCCATCAATCAACAGGGGGTAACCTACGAGCAGTACTTC. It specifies CAINQQGVTYEQYF.